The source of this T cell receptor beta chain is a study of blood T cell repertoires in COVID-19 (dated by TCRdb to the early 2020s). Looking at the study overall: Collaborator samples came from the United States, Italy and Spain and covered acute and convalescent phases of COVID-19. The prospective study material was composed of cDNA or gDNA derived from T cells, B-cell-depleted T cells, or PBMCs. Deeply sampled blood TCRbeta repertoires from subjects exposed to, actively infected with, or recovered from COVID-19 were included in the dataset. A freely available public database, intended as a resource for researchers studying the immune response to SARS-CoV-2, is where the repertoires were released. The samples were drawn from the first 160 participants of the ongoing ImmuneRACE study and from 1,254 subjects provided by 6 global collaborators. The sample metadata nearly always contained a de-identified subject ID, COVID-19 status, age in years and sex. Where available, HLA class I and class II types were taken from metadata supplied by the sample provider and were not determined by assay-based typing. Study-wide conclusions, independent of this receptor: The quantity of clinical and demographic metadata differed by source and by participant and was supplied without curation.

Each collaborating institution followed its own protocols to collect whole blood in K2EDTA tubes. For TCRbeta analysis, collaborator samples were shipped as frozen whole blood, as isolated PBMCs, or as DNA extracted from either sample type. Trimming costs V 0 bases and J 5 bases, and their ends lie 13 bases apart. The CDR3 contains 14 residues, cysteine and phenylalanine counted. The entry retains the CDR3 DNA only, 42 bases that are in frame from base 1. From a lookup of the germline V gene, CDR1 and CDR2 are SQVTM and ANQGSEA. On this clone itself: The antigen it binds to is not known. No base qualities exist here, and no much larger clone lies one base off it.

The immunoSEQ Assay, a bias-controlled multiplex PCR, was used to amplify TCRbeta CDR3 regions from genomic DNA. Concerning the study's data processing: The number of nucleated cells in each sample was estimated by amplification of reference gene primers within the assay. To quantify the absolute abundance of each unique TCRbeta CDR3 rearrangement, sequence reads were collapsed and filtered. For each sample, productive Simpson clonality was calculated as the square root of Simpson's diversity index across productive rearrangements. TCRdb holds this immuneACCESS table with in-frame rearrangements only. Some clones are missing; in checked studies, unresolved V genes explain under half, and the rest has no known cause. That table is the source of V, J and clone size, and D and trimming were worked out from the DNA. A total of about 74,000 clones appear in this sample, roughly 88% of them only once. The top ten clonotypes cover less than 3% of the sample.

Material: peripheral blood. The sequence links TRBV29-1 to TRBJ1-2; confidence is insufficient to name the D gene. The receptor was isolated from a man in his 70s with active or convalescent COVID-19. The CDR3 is CSVEDYPGGYGYTF. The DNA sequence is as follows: TGCAGCGTTGAAGATTACCCGGGCGGGTATGGCTACACCTTC.